This entry lists 18 T cell receptor beta chains sequenced from one sample in a study of siplizumab effects on memory and regulatory T cells. Profiled with immunoSEQ multiplex PCR; TCRdb holds only in-frame clones, not every one. The repertoire holds 92,000 or so clones, 80% to 90% seen once, with around 14% in the top ten. Sequencing used CD4+ T cells sorted from blood. These receptors were taken from a human donor in good health.

This chain joins TRBV28 and TRBJ1-1; no clear D. In germline, CDR1 is MDHEN, CDR2 SYDVKM. This CDR3 region has 14 residues. V was pared by 6 bases and J by 8 bases, with 19 bases between. Written as DNA, the CDR3 is TGTGCCAGCAGACTAGAGAGGTTCTCTAGCGAAGCTTTCTTT. Amino acids: CASRLERFSSEAFF.

This clone was observed once. The chain links TRBV19 to TRBJ2-2; 10 positions agree with TRBD2. This CDR3 comprises 15 residues. Germline V gene data show CDR1 as LNHDA and CDR2 as SQIVND (reference sequence). V dropped 7 bases and J dropped 5; count of bases not matched to a gene: 7. The CDR3 bases are TGTGCCAGTATGAGCCTAGCGGGAGATACCGGGGAGCTGTTTTTT. The encoded protein is CASMSLAGDTGELFF.

This clone was seen once. This rearrangement joins TRBV19 to TRBJ2-3, with D possibly matching TRBD1 (7 bases). The V end lost 9 bases, the J end lost 4 bases, and 20 bases lay between the germline ends. Germline V lookup: CDR1 LNHDA, CDR2 SQIVND (reference sequence). This CDR3 contains 15 residues. The CDR3 is CASQRQGGISDTQYF. Here the CDR3 DNA reads TGTGCCAGCCAGAGACAGGGAGGAATCTCAGATACGCAGTATTTT.

The CDR3 DNA is TGTGCCAGCAGTGCCACTCTACAGGGTGGTGAAAAACTGTTTTTT. Its protein product is CASSATLQGGEKLFF. V and J are TRBV6-1 and TRBJ1-4; D possibly corresponds to TRBD1 (6 bases). This CDR3 has 15 residues. Germline lookup yields CDR1 MNHNS and CDR2 SASEGT. The V end was cut by 4 bases, the J end by 7 bases, with 16 bases between.

This chain links TRBV7-6 with TRBJ1-5; the D is unclear. V gave up 0 bases and J gave up 0 bases, with 9 bases separating them. This CDR3 has 16 residues. The V gene's germline CDR1 is SGHVS and CDR2 FNYEAQ. The CDR3 DNA is TGTGCCAGCAGCTTAGCGTCAGGATATAGCAATCAGCCCCAGCATTTT. Translating it yields CASSLASGYSNQPQHF.

The gene calls are TRBV5-1 and TRBJ2-7; 8 bases line up with TRBD1. Germline V gene data show CDR1 as SGHRS and CDR2 as YFSETQ. J lost 0 bases, V lost 4 bases, and 9 bases had no gene match. The CDR3 has 16 amino acids. The CDR3 spells CASSGGWTGSSYEQYF. CDR3 DNA sequence: TGCGCCAGCAGCGGAGGGTGGACAGGGAGCTCCTACGAGCAGTACTTC.

V usage is TRBV12-5 and J usage is TRBJ2-7; 13 bases map to TRBD2. There are 15 residues in the CDR3. Losses at the gene ends were 4 bases for V and 4 bases for J; bases not matched to a gene: 4. The germline V gene has CDR1 LGHNT and CDR2 FRNRAP. The CDR3 region is CASGWGTSGMYEQYF. The CDR3 DNA reads as TGTGCTAGTGGTTGGGGGACTAGCGGGATGTACGAGCAGTACTTC. The full variable domain, in which reference TRBV12-5 and TRBJ2-7 provide the parts outside the CDR3, is DARVTQTPRHKVTEMGQEVTMRCQPILGHNTVFWYRQTMMQGLELLAYFRNRAPLDDSGMPKDRFSAEMPDATLATLKIQPSEPRDSAVYFCASGWGTSGMYEQYFGPGTRLTVT.

This clone was recorded once. This chain links TRBV5-4 with TRBJ2-3; D unclear. This CDR3 region has 13 residues. Germline CDR1 SGHNT, CDR2 YYREEE (reference sequence). V lost 4 bases and J lost 2, with 8 bases in between. In nucleotides, the CDR3 is TGTGCCAGCAGCCGCGAAGACACAGATACGCAGTATTTT. This translates into CASSREDTDTQYF. Supplemented by reference TRBV5-4 and TRBJ2-3, the full variable domain reads ETGVTQSPTHLIKTRGQQVTLRCSSQSGHNTVSWYQQALGQGPQFIFQYYREEENGRGNFPPRFSGLQFPNYSSELNVNALELDDSALYLCASSREDTDTQYFGPGTRLTVL.

This chain connects TRBV5-6 to TRBJ2-7, with TRBD1 matching over 8 bases. V lost 2 bases, J lost 5 bases, and 9 bases stayed unmatched. The CDR3 is made up of 15 amino acids. Germline CDR1 reads SGHDT; CDR2 reads YYEEEE. The CDR3 DNA reads as TGTGCCAGCAGCTTAGACAGGGGACTTGTGGACGAGCAGTACTTC. The encoded protein is CASSLDRGLVDEQYF.

The rearrangement joins TRBV28 to TRBJ1-4; possible D gene TRBD1, 5 bases. V lost 5 bases, J lost 7 bases, and 14 bases lay in between. Germline V gene lookup returns CDR1 MDHEN and CDR2 SYDVKM. This CDR3 region has 14 residues. The CDR3: CASSPGFGVEKLFF. The CDR3 nucleotides read TGTGCCAGCAGTCCAGGGTTTGGGGTTGAAAAACTGTTTTTT.

This rearrangement joins TRBV7-3 to TRBJ1-1; tentatively, D is TRBD1 (5 bases). Germline assignment: CDR1 SGHTA and CDR2 FQGTGA. This CDR3 spans 14 amino acids. V was clipped by 5 bases and J by 1 base, with 11 bases between them. CDR3 sequence (DNA): TGTGCCAGCAGCCCCGGGGCAGGGAACACTGAAGCTTTCTTT. Its translation: CASSPGAGNTEAFF.

The chain recombines TRBV30 with TRBJ1-5; D unresolved. Germline V gives CDR1 GTSNPN, CDR2 SVGIG (reference sequence). Trimming removed 0 bases at V and 5 bases at J, with 8 bases between. The CDR3 loop spans 13 amino acids. The CDR3 protein is CAWSVQFDQPQHF. The CDR3, as DNA: TGTGCCTGGAGTGTACAGTTCGATCAGCCCCAGCATTTT.

The rearrangement uses TRBV11-3 and TRBJ2-1, with a tentative D call TRBD2 (6 bases). Germline lookup yields CDR1 SGHNT and CDR2 YENEEA. V dropped 0 bases and J dropped 7 bases, with 13 bases sitting between them. The CDR3 has 15 residues. CDR3: CASSLDGGRGNEQFF. CDR3 nucleotides: TGTGCCAGCAGCTTAGACGGGGGACGGGGGAATGAGCAGTTCTTC.

The chain couples TRBV5-1 to TRBJ2-1; 10 nucleotides line up with TRBD2. The V segment lost 4 bases and the J segment 4 bases; nucleotides outside the gene matches: 11. CDR3 length: 17 amino acids. Looked up from germline, CDR1 is SGHRS and CDR2 is YFSETQ. Here the CDR3 reads CASSPDRASGSYNEQFF. CDR3 bases: TGCGCCAGCAGCCCGGACAGGGCTAGCGGGAGTTACAATGAGCAGTTCTTC.

As to this clone: The sample carries other DNA sequences with the same CDR3. The V gene is TRBV10-3, the J gene TRBJ2-6; TRBD1 might be the D (6 bases). Trimming cost V 5 bases and J 2 bases, with 7 bases left between them. This CDR3 is built from 14 residues. CDR1 and CDR2 from the germline V gene are ENHRY and SYGVKD. The CDR3 region is CAISPGAGANVLTF. In nucleotides, the CDR3 is TGTGCCATCAGTCCAGGGGCTGGGGCCAACGTCCTGACTTTC.

This clone has just one count. This chain uses TRBV12-5 with TRBJ2-2; 7 bases map to TRBD1. The CDR3 sequence is 14 residues long. The J segment lost 7 bases and the V segment lost 2 bases, leaving 4 bases of the junction unmatched. CDR1 and CDR2 from the germline V gene are LGHNT and FRNRAP. CDR3 protein: CASGLRGGGGELFF. For the CDR3, the DNA is TGTGCTAGTGGTTTGCGAGGGGGCGGCGGGGAGCTGTTTTTT.

V gene TRBV28 combines with J gene TRBJ1-5; 9 nucleotides agree with TRBD1. The CDR3 spans 15 residues. Germline lookup yields CDR1 MDHEN and CDR2 SYDVKM. V lost 6 bases to trimming and J lost 3 bases; unmatched junction nucleotides: 6. CDR3 coding DNA: TGTGCCAGCAGCAGACAGGGGGACGACAATCAGCCCCAGCATTTT. As protein: CASSRQGDDNQPQHF.

The chain is built from TRBV9 and TRBJ2-4; D unclear. Germline assignment: CDR1 SGDLS and CDR2 YYNGEE. V was trimmed by 2 bases and J by 2 bases, leaving 8 bases between them. CDR3 size: 14 residues. CDR3 sequence (DNA): TGTGCCAGCAGCGTGGGATTCTCCAAAAACATTCAGTACTTC. This codes for CASSVGFSKNIQYF.